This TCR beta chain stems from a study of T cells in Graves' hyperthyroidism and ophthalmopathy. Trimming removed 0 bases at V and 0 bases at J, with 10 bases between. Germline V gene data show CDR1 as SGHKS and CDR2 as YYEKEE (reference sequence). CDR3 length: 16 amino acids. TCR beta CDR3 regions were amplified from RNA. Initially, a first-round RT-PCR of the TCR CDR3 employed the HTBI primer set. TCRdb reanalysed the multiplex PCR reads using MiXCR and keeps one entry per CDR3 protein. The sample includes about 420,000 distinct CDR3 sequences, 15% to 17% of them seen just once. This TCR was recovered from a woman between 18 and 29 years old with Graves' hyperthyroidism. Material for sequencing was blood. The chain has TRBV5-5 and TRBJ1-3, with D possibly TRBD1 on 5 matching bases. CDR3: CASSLATGGSGNTIYF. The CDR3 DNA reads TGTGCCAGCAGCTTGGCCACAGGAGGCTCTGGAAACACCATATATTTT.